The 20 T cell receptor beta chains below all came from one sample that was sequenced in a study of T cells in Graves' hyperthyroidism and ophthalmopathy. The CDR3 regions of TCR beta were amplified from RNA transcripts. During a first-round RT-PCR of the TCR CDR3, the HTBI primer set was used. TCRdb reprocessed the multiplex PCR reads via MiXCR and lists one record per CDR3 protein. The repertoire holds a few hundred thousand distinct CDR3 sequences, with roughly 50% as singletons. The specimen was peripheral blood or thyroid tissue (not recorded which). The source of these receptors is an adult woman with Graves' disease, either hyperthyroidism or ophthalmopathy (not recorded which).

The CDR3 sequence is CASSPPTGVTWMKAFF. The CDR3 nucleotides are TGTGCCAGCAGTCCGCCGACAGGGGTTACCTGGATGAAAGCTTTCTTT. The chain carries TRBV28 and TRBJ1-1; 8 bases are shared with TRBD1. Looked up from germline, CDR1 is MDHEN and CDR2 is SYDVKM. The CDR3 sequence is 16 residues long. Trimming took 5 bases from V and 9 from J; bases not matched to a gene: 17. The full variable domain, in which reference TRBV28 and TRBJ1-1 provide the parts outside the CDR3, is DVKVTQSSRYLVKRTGEKVFLECVQDMDHENMFWYRQDPGLGLRLIYFSYDVKMKEKGDIPEGYSVSREKKERFSLILESASTNQTSMYLCASSPPTGVTWMKAFFGQGTRLTVV.

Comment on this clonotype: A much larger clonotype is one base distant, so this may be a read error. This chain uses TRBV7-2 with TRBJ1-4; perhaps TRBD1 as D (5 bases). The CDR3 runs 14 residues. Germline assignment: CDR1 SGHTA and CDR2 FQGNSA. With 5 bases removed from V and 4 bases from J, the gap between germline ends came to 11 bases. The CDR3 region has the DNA TGTGCCAGCAGCGCCGGGGGTGGTAATGAAAAACTGTTTTTT. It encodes CASSAGGGNEKLFF.

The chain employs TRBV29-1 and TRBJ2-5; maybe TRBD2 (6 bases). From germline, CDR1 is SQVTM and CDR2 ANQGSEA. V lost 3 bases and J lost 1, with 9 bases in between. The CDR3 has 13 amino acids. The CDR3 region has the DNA TGCAGCGTTGATGCAGCGGGCCAAGAGACCCAGTACTTC. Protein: CSVDAAGQETQYF.

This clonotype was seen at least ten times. The CDR3 is CASSPRQGDYGYTF. As DNA, the CDR3 is TGTGCCAGCAGCCCTAGACAGGGCGACTATGGCTACACCTTC. The chain carries TRBV7-9 and TRBJ1-2; 7 bases are shared with TRBD1. Trimming removed 5 bases from V and 3 bases from J; junction bases left unmatched: 6. The germline V gene has CDR1 SEHNR and CDR2 FQNEAQ (reference sequence). The CDR3 totals 14 residues.

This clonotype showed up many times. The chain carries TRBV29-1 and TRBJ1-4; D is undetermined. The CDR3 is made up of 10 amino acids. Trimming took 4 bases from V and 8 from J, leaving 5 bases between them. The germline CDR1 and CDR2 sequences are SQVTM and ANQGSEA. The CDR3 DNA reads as TGCAGCGTTGTCGACGAAAAACTGTTTTTT. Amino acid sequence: CSVVDEKLFF.

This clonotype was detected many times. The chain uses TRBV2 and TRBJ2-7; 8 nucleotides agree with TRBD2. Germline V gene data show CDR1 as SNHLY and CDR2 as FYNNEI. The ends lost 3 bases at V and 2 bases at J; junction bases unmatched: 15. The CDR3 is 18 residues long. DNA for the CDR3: TGTGCCAGCAGTGACCCAGCGGGAGAGTTGACCCCACCCTACGAGCAGTACTTC. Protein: CASSDPAGELTPPYEQYF.

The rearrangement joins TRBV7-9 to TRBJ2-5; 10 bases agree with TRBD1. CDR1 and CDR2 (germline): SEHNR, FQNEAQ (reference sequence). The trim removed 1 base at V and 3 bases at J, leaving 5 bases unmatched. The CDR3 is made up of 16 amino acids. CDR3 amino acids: CASSLGPGTGEETQYF. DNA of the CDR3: TGTGCCAGCAGCTTAGGCCCCGGGACAGGGGAAGAGACCCAGTACTTC.

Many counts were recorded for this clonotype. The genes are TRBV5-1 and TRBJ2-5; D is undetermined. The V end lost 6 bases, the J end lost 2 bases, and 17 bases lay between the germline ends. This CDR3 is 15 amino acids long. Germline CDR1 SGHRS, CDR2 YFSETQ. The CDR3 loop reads CASKPYFSRQETQYF. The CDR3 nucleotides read TGCGCCAGCAAACCATACTTCTCCAGACAAGAGACCCAGTACTTC.

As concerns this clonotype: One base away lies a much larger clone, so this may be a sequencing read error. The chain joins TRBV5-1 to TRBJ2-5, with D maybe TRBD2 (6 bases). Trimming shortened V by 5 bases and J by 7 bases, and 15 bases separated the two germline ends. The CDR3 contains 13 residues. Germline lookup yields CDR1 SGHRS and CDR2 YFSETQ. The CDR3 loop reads CASSTGVGGTQYF. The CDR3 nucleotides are TGCGCCAGCAGTACGGGCGTCGGGGGGACCCAGTACTTC.

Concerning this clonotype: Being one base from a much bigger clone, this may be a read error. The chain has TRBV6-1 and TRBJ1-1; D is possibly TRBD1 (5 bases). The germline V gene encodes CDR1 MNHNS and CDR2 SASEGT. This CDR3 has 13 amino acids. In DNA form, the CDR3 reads TGTGCCAGCACGCGGCAGGGAGGAACTGAAGCTTCCTTT. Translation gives CASTRQGGTEASF.

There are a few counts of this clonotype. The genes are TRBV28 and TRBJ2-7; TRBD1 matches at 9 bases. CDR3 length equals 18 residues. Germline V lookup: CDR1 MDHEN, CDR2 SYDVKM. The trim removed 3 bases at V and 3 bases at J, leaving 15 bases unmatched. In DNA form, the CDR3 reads TGTGCCAGCAGTTTGGGGGGAGGGGACAGGGCTTCAATCTACGAGCAGTACTTC. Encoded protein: CASSLGGGDRASIYEQYF.

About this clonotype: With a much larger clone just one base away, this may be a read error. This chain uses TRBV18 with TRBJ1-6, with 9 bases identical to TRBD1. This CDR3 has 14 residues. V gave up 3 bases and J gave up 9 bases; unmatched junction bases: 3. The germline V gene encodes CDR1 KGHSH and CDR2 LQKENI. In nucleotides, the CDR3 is TGTGCCAGCTCACCGGGACAGGGCTGTTCACCCCTCCACTTT. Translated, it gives CASSPGQGCSPLHF.

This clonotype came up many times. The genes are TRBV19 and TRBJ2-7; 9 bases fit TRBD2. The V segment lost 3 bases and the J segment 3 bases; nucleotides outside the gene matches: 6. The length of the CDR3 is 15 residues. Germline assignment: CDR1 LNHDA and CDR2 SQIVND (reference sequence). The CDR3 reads CASSIRLAGYYEQYF. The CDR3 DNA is TGTGCCAGTAGTATCCGGCTAGCGGGGTACTACGAGCAGTACTTC.

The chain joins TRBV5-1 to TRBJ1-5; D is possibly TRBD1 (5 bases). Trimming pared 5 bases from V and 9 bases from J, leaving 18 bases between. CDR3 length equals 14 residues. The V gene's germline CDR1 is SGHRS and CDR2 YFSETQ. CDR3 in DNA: TGCGCCAGCAGTCCCGACGGGGGGAATGGGCCCCAGCATTTT. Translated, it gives CASSPDGGNGPQHF.

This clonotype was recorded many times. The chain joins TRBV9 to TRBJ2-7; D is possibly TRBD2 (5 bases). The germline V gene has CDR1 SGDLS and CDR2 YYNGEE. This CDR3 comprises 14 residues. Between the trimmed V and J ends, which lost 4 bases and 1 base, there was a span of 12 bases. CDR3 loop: CASSPRLASYEQYF. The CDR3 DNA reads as TGTGCCAGCAGCCCGCGGCTAGCATCCTACGAGCAGTACTTC.

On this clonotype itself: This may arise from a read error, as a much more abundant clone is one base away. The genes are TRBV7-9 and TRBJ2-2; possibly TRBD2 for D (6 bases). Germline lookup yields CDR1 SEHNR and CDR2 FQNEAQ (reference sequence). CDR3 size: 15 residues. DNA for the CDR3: TGTCCCAGCAGCTTAGGAGGGTCGAACACCGGGGAGCTGTTTTTT. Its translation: CPSSLGGSNTGELFF.

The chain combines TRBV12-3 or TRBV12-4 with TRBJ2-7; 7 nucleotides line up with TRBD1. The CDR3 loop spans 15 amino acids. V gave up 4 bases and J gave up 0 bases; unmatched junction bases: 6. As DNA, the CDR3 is TGTGCCAGCAGTTGGCCGGGACAGCCCTCCTACGAGCAGTACTTC. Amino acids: CASSWPGQPSYEQYF.

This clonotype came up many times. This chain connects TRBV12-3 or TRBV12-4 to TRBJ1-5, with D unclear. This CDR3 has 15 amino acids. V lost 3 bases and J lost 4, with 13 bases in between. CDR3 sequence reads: CASSLEPILNQPQHF. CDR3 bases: TGTGCCAGCAGTTTGGAACCAATTCTAAATCAGCCCCAGCATTTT.

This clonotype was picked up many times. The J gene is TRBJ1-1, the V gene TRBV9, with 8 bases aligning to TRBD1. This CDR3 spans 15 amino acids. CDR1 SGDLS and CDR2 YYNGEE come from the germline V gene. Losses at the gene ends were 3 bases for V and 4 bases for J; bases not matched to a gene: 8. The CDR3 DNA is TGTGCCAGCAGCGCCCCAGGGGGCGCGTTCACTGAAGCTTTCTTT. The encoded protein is CASSAPGGAFTEAFF.

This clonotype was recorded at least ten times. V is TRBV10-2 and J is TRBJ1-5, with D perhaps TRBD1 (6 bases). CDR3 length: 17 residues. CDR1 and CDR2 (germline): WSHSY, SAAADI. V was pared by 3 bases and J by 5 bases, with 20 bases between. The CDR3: CASSEVDTRGWDQPQHF. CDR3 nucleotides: TGCGCCAGCAGTGAAGTGGATACCAGGGGATGGGATCAGCCCCAGCATTTT.